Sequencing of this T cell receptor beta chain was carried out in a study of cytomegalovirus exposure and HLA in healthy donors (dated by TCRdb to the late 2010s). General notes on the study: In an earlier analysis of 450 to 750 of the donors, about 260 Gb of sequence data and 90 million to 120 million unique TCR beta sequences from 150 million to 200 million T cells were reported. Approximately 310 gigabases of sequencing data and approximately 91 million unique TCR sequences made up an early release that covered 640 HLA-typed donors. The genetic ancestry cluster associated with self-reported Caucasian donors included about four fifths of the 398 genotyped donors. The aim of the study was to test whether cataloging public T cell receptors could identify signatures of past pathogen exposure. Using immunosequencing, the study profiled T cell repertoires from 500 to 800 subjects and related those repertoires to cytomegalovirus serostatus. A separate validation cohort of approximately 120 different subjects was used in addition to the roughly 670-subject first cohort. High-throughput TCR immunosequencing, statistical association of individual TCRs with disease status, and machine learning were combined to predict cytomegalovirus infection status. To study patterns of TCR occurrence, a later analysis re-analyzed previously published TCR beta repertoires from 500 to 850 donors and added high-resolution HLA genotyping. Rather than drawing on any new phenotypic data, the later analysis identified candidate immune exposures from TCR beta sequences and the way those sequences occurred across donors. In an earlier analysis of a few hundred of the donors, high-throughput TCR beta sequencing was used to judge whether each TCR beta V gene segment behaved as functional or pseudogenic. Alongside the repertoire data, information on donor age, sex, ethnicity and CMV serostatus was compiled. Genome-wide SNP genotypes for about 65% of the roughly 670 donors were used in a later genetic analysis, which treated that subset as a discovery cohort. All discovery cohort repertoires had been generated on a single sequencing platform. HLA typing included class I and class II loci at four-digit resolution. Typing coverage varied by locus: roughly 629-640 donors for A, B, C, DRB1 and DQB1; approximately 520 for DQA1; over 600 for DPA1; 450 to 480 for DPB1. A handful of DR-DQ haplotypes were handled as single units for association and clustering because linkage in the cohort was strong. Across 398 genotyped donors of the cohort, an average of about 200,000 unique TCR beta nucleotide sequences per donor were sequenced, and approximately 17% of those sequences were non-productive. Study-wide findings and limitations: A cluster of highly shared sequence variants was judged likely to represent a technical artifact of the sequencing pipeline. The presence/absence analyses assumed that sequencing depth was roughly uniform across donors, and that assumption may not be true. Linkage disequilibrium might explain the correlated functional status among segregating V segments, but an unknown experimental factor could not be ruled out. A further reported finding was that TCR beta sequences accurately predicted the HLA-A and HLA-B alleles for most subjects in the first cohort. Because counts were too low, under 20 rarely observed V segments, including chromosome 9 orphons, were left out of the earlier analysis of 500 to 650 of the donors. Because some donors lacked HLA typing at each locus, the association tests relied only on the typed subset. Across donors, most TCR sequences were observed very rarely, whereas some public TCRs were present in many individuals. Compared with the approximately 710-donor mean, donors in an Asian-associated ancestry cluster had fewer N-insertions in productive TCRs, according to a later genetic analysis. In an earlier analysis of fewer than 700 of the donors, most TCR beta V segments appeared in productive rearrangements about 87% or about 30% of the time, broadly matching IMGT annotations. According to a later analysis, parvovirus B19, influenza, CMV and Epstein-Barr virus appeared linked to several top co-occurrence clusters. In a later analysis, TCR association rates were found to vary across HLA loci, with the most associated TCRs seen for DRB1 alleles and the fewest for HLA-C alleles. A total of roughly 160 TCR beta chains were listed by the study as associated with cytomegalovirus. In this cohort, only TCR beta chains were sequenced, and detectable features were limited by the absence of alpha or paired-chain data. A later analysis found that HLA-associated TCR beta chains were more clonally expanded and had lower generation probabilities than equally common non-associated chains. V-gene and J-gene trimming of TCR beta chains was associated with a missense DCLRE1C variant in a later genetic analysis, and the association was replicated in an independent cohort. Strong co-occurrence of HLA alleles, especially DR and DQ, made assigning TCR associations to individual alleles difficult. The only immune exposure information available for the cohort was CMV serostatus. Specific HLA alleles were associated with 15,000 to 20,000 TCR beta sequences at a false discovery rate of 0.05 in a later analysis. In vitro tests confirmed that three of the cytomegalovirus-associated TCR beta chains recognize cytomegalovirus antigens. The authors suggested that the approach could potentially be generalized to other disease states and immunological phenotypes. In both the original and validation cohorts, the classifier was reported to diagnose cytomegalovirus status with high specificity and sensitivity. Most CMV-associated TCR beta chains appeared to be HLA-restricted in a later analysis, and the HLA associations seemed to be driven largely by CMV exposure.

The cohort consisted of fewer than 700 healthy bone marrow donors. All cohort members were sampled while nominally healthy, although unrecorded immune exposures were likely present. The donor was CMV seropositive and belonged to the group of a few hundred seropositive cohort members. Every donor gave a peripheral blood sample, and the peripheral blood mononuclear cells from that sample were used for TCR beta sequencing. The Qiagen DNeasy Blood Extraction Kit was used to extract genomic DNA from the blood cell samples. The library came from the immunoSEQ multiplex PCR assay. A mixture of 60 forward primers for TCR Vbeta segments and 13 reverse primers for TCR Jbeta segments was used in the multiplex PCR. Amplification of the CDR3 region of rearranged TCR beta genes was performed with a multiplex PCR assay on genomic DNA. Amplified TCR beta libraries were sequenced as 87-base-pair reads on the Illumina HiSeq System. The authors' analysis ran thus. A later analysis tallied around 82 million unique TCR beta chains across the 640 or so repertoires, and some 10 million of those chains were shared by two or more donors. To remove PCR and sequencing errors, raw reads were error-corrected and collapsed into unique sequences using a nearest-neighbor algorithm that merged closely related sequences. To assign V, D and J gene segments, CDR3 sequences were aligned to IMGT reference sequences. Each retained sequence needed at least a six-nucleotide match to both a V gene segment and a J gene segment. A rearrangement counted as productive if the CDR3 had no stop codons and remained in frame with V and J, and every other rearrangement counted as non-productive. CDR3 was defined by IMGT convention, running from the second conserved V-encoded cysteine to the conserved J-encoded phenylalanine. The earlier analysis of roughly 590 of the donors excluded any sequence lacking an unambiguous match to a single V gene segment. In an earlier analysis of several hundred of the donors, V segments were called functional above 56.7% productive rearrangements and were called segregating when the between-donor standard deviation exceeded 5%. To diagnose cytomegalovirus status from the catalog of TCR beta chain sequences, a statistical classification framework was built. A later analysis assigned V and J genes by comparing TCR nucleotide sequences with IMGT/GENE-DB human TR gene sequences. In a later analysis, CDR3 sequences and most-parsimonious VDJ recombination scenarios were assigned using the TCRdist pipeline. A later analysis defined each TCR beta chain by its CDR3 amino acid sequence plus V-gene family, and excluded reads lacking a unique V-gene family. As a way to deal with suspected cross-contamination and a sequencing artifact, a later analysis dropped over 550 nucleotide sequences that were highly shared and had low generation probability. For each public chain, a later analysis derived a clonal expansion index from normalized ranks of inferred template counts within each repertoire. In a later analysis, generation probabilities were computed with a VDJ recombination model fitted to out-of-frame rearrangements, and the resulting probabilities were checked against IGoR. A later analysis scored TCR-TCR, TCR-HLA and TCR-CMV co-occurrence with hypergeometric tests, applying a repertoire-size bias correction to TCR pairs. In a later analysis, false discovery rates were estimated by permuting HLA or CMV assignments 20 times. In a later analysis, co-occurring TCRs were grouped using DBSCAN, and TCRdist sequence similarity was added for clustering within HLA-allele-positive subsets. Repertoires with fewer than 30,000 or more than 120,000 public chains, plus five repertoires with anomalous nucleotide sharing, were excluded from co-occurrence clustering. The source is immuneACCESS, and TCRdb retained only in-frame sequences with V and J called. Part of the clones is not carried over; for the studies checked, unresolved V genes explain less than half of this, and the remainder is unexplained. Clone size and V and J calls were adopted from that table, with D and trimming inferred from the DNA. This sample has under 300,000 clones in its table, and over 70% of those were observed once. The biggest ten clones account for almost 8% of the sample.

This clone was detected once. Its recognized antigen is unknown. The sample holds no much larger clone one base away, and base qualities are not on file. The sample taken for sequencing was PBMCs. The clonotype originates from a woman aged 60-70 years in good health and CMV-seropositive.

The sequenced DNA is TGTGCCACCGCCCGGGTGAACACTGAAGCTTTCTTT. It is translated as CATARVNTEAFF. The rearranged chain carries TRBV15 and TRBJ1-1, with no reliable assignment of the D segment. Sequences LNHNV (CDR1) and YYDKDF (CDR2) are obtained from the germline V gene (reference sequence). V was cut back by 8 bases and J by 0 bases, leaving a gap of 7 bases between them. The CDR3 numbers 12 residues from cysteine through phenylalanine. Here the CDR3 DNA is all that survives: 36 bases in frame from base 1.